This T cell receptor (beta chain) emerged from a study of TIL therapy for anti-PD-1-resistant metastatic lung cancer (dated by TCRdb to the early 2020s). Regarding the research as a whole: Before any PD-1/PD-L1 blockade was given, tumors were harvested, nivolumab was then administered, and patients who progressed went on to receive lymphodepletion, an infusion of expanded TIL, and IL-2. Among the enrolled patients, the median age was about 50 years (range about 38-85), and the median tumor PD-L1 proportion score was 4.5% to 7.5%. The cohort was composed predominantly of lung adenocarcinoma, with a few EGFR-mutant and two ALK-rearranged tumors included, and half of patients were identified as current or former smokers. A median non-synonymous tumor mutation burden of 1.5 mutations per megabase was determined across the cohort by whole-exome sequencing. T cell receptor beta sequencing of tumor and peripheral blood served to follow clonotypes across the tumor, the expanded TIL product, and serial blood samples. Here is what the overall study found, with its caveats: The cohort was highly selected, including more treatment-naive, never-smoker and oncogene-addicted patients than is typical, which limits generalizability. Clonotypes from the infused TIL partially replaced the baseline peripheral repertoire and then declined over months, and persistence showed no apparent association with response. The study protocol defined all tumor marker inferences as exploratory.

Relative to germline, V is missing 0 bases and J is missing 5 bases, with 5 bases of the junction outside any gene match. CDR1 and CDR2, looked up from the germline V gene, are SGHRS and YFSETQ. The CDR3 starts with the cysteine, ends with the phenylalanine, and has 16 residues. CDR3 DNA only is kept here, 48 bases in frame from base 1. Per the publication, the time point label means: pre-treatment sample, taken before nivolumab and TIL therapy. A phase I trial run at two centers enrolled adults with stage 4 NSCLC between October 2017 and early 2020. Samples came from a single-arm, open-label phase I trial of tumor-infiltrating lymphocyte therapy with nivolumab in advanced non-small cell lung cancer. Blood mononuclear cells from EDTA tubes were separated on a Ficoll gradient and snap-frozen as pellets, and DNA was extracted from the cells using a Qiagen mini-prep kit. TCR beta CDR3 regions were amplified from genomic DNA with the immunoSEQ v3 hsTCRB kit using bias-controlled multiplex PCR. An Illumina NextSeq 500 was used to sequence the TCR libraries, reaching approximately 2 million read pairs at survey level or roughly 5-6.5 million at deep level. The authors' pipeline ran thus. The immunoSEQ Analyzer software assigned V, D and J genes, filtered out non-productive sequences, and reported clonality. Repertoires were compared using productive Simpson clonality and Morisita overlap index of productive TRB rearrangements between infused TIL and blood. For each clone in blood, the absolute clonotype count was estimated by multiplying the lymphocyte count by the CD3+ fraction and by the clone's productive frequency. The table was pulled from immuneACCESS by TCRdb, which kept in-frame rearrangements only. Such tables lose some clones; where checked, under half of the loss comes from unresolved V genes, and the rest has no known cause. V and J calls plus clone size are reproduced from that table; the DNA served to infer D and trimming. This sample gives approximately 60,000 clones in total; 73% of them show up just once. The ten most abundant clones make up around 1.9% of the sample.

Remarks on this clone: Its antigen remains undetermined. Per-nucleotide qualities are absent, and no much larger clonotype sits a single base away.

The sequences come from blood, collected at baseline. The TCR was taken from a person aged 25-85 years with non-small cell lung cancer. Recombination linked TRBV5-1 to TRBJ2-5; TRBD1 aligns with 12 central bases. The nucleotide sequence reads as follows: TGCGCCAGCAGCTTGGGGGGACAGGGGGCTTTGGAGACCCAGTACTTC. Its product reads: CASSLGGQGALETQYF.